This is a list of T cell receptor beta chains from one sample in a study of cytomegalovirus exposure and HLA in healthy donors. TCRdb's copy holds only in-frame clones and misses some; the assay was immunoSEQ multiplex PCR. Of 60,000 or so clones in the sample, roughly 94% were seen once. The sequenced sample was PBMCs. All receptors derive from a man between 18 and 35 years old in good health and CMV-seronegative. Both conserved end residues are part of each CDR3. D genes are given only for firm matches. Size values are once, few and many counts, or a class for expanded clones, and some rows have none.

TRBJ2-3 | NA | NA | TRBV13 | CASSFRQASTDTQYF | TGTGCCAGCAGCTTTCGACAGGCTAGCACAGATACGCAGTATTTT
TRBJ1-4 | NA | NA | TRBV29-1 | CSGRFSRGRDEKLFF | TGCAGCGGTCGATTCTCCAGGGGACGAGATGAAAAACTGTTTTTT
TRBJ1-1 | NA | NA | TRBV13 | CASSSVSNTEAFF | TGTGCCAGCAGCTCGGTGTCGAACACTGAAGCTTTCTTT
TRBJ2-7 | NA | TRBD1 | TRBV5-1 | CASSFVPGQNYEQYF | TGCGCCAGCAGCTTCGTACCGGGACAGAACTACGAGCAGTACTTC
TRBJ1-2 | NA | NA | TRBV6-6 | CATRGPSGMGNYGYTF | TGTGCCACCCGCGGCCCTTCAGGGATGGGAAACTATGGCTACACCTTC
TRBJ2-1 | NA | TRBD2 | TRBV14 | CASSQVRLAGGGYNEQFF | TGTGCCAGCAGCCAAGTTAGACTAGCGGGAGGGGGGTACAATGAGCAGTTCTTC
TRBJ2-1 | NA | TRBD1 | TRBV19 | CASSMGQGKGNEQFF | TGTGCCAGTAGTATGGGACAGGGGAAGGGCAATGAGCAGTTCTTC
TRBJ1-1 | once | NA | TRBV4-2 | CASSQGPGEGKTEAFF | TGTGCCAGCAGCCAAGGTCCAGGGGAAGGGAAGACTGAAGCTTTCTTT
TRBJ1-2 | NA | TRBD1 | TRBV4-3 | CASSQDEGTGEPLNYGYTF | TGCGCCAGCAGCCAAGATGAGGGGACAGGGGAGCCCCTGAACTATGGCTACACCTTC
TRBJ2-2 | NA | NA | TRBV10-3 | CAISASGNTGELFF | TGTGCCATCAGTGCCTCGGGGAACACCGGGGAGCTGTTTTTT
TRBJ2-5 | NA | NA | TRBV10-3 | CAISESVNTGGSDRGTQYF | TGTGCCATCAGTGAGTCGGTCAACACTGGCGGGAGCGACAGGGGGACCCAGTACTTC
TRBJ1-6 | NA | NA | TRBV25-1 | CASSEIISEGSPLHF | TGTGCCAGCAGTGAAATAATCTCAGAGGGATCACCCCTCCACTTT
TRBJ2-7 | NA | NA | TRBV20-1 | CSVNSHEQYF | TGCAGTGTTAACAGCCACGAGCAGTACTTC
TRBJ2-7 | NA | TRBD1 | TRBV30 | CAWSKPGTGNYEQYF | TGTGCCTGGAGTAAACCCGGGACAGGGAACTACGAGCAGTACTTC
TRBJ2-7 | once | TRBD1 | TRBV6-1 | CASSEAIGQGAGEQYF | TGTGCCAGCAGTGAAGCTATAGGACAGGGGGCCGGGGAGCAGTACTTC
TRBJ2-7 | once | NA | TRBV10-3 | CAISGEGGVSYEQYF | TGTGCCATCAGTGGGGAGGGGGGTGTCTCCTACGAGCAGTACTTC
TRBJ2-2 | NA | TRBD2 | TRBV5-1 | CASTVAGVSGELFF | TGCGCCAGCACTGTAGCGGGAGTGAGTGGGGAGCTGTTTTTT
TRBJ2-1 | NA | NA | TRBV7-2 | CASSLVGSTYNEQFF | TGTGCCAGCAGCTTAGTGGGCTCTACCTACAATGAGCAGTTCTTC
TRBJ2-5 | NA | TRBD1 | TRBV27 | CASIQDRHQETQYF | TGTGCCAGCATACAGGACAGGCACCAAGAGACCCAGTACTTC
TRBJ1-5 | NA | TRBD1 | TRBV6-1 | CASMTGPNQPQHF | TGTGCCAGTATGACAGGGCCCAATCAGCCCCAGCATTTT
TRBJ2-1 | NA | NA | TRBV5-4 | CASSFGSGGNEQFF | TGTGCCAGCAGCTTCGGGAGCGGTGGCAATGAGCAGTTCTTC